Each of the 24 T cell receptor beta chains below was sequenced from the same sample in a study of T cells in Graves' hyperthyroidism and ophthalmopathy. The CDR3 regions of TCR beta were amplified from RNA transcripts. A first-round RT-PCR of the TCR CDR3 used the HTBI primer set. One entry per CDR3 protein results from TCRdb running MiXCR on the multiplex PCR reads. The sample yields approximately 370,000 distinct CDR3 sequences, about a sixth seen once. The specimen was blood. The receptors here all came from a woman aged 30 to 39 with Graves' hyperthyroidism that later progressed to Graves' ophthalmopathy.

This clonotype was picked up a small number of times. DNA of the CDR3: TGTGCCAGCAGCCGAACAACAGGGACTGGAAACACCATATATTTT. This translates into CASSRTTGTGNTIYF. The gene calls are TRBV5-4 and TRBJ1-3; D perhaps matches TRBD1 (6 bases). Germline values: CDR1 SGHNT, CDR2 YYREEE (reference sequence). The V end was cut by 4 bases, the J end by 2 bases, with 13 bases between. The CDR3 extends over 15 amino acids.

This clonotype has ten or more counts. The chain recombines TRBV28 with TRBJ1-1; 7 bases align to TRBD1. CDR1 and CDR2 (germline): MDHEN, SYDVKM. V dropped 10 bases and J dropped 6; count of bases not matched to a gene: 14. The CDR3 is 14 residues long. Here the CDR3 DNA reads TGTGCCACCAGGGGGATCTCTGAAGCCTCTGAAGCTTTCTTT. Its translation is CATRGISEASEAFF.

CDR3: CASSEFLPTASEQYF. CDR3 nucleotides: TGTGCCAGCAGTGAATTCCTCCCGACAGCTTCCGAGCAGTACTTC. This sequence joins TRBV6-1 and TRBJ2-7, with D maybe TRBD1 (5 bases). Germline loops: CDR1 MNHNS, CDR2 SASEGT. This CDR3 contains 15 residues. Trimming removed 2 bases at V and 6 bases at J, with 17 bases between.

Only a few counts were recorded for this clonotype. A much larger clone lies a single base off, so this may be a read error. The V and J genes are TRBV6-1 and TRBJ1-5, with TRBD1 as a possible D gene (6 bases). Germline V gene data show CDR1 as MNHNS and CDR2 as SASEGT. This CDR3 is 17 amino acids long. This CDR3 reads CTSSEREGGLGGQPQHF. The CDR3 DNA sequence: TGTACCAGCAGTGAACGTGAAGGGGGTTTGGGTGGTCAGCCCCAGCATTTT.

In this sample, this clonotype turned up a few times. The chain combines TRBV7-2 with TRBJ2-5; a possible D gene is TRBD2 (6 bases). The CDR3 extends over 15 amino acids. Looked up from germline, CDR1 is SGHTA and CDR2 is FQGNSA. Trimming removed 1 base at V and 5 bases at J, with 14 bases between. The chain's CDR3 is CASSLGELAYETQYF. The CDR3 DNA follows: TGTGCCAGCAGCTTAGGAGAACTAGCCTATGAGACCCAGTACTTC.

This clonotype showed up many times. This chain's CDR3 is CASSEGAGSYEKLFF. The DNA of the CDR3 is TGTGCCAGCAGTGAAGGGGCAGGGTCTTATGAAAAACTGTTTTTT. The J gene is TRBJ1-4, the V gene TRBV25-1; TRBD1 is a possible D gene (5 bases). Trimming pared 2 bases from V and 6 bases from J, leaving 13 bases between. Germline V lookup: CDR1 MGHDK, CDR2 SYGVNS. This CDR3 spans 15 amino acids.

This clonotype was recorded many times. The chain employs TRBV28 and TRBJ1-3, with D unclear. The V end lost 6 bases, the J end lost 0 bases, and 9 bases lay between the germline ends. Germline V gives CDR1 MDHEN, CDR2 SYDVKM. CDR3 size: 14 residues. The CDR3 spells CASSPYLSGNTIYF. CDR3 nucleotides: TGTGCCAGCAGCCCCTACCTCTCTGGAAACACCATATATTTT. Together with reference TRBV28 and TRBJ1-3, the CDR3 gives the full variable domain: DVKVTQSSRYLVKRTGEKVFLECVQDMDHENMFWYRQDPGLGLRLIYFSYDVKMKEKGDIPEGYSVSREKKERFSLILESASTNQTSMYLCASSPYLSGNTIYFGEGSWLTVV.

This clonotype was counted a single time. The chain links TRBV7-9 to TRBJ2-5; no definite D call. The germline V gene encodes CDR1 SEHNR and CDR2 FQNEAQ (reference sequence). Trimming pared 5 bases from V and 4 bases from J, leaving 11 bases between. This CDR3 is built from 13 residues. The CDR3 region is CASSPYNRETQYF. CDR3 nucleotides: TGTGCCAGCAGCCCCTACAATCGAGAGACCCAGTACTTC.

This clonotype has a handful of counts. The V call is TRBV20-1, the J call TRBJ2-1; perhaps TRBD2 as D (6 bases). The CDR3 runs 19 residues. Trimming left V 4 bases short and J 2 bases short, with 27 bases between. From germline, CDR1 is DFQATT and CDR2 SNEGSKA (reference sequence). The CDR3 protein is CSAIPFSGPHPGAYNEQFF. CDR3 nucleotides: TGCAGTGCTATCCCCTTTAGCGGCCCTCATCCGGGGGCCTACAATGAGCAGTTCTTC.

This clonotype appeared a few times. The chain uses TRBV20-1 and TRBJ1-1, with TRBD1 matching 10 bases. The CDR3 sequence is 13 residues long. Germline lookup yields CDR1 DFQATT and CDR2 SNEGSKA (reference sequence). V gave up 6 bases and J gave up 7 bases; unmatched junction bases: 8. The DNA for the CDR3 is TGCAGTGCACCGGGACAGGGGAGAAGTGAAGCTTTCTTT. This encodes CSAPGQGRSEAFF.

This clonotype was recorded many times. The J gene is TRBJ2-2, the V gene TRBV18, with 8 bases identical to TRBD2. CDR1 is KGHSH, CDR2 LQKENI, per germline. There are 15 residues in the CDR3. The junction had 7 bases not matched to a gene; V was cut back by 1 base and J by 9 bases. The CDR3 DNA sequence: TGTGCCAGCTCACCACAGGCTAGCGGGCTCCGGGAGCTGTTTTTT. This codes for CASSPQASGLRELFF.

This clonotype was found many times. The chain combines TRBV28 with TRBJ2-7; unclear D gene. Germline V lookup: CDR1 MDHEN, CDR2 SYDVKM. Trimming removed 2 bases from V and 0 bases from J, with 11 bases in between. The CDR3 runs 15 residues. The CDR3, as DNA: TGTGCCAGCAGTTTAAGGTGGGAAAGCTCCTACGAGCAGTACTTC. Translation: CASSLRWESSYEQYF.

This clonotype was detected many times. CDR3 sequence reads: CASSSTGLAGRRDTQYF. CDR3 DNA: TGTGCCAGCAGTTCAACTGGACTAGCGGGGAGGAGAGATACGCAGTATTTT. The V call is TRBV28, the J call TRBJ2-3; TRBD2 matches 12 bases. From germline, CDR1 is MDHEN and CDR2 SYDVKM. This CDR3 is 17 amino acids long. V lost 4 bases to trimming and J lost 5 bases; unmatched junction nucleotides: 10.

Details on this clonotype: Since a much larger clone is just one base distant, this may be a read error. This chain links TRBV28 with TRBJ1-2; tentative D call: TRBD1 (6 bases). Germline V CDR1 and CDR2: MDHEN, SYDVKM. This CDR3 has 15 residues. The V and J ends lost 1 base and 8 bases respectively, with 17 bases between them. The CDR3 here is CASSLSPDSSGGYTF. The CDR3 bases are TGTGCCAGCAGTTTATCCCCGGACAGCTCAGGCGGCTACACCTTC.

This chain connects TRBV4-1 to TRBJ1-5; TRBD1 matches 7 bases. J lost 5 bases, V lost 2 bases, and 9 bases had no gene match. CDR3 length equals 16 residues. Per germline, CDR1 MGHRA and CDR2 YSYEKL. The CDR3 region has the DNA TGCGCCAGCAGCCAAAACTTAAGACAGGGTTATCAGCCCCAGCATTTT. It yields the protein CASSQNLRQGYQPQHF.

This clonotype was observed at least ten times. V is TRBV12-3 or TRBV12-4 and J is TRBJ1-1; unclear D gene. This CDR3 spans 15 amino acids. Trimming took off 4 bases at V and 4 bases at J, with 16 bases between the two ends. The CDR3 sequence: CASSSRTGRITEAFF. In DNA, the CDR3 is TGTGCCAGCAGTTCCCGGACCGGCCGGATCACTGAAGCTTTCTTT.

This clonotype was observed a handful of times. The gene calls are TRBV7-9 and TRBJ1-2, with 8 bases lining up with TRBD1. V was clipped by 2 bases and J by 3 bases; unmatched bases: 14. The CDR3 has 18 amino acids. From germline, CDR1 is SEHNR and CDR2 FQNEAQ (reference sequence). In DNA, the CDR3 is TGTGCCAGCAGCTTATTCCCGCCAGGGGGCCTGACGGACTATGGCTACACCTTC. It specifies CASSLFPPGGLTDYGYTF.

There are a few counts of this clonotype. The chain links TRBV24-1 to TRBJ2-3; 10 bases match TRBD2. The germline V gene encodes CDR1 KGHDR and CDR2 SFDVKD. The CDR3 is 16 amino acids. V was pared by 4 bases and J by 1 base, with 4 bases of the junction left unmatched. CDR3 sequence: CATSDPTSGGTDTQYF. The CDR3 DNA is TGTGCCACCAGTGACCCAACTAGCGGGGGCACAGATACGCAGTATTTT.

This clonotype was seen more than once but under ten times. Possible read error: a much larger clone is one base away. The CDR3 region is CASSFTGLTSHGYTF. The CDR3 DNA is TGTGCCAGCAGCTTCACGGGACTCACAAGTCATGGCTACACCTTC. J is TRBJ1-2 and V is TRBV7-9; tentative D call: TRBD1 (5 bases). The germline V gene encodes CDR1 SEHNR and CDR2 FQNEAQ (reference sequence). The CDR3 runs 15 residues. Trimming removed 3 bases at V and 6 bases at J, with 17 bases between.

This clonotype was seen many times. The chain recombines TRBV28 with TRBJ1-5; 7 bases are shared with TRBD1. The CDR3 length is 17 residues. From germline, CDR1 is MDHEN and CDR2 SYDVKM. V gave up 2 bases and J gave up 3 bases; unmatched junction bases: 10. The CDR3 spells CASSLRQGPPHNQPQHF. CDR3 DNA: TGTGCCAGCAGTTTAAGACAGGGACCCCCCCACAATCAGCCCCAGCATTTT.

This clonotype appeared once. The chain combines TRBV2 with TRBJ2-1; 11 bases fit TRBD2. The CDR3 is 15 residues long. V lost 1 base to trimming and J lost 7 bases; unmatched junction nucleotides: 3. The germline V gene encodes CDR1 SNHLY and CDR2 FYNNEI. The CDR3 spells CASSEGSGRANEQFF. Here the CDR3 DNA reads TGTGCCAGCAGTGAAGGTAGCGGGAGGGCTAATGAGCAGTTCTTC. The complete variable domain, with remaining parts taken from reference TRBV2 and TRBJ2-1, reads EPEVTQTPSHQVTQMGQEVILRCVPISNHLYFYWYRQILGQKVEFLVSFYNNEISEKSEIFDDQFSVERPDGSNFTLKIRSTKLEDSAMYFCASSEGSGRANEQFFGPGTRLTVL.

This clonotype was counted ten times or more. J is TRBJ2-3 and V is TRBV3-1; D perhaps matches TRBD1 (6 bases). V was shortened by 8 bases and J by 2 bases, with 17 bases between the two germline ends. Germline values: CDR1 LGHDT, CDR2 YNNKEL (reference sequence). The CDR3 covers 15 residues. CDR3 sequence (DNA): TGTGCCAGCGAGCCCCGGGACAAATACACAGATACGCAGTATTTT. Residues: CASEPRDKYTDTQYF.

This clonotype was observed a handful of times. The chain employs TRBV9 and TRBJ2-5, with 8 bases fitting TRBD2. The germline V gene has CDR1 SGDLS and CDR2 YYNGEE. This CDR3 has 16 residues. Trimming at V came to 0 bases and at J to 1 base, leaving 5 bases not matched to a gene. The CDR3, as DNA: TGTGCCAGCAGCGTAGCTGGAGCGGGGGCCCAAGAGACCCAGTACTTC. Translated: CASSVAGAGAQETQYF.

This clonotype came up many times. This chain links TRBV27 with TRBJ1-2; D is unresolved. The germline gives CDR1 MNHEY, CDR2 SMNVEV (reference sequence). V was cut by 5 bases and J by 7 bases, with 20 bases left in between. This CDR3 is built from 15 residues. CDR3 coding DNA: TGTGCCAGCAGTGGGTCATCACGGCAGTCCCGTGGCTACACCTTC. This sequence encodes CASSGSSRQSRGYTF.